The 19 T cell receptor beta chains below all came from one sample that was sequenced in a study of cytomegalovirus exposure and HLA in healthy donors. The PCR was carried out with 60 Vbeta primers and 13 Jbeta primers. The table came from immunoSEQ multiplex PCR; TCRdb's copy has only in-frame clones and leaves some out. The table lists under 110,000 clones, approximately 74% of them singletons, with 1.5% to 2% in the top ten. Sequences were obtained from PBMCs. These receptors originate from a woman aged 40 to 50 in good health and CMV-seronegative.

The chain couples TRBV30 to TRBJ2-7; 7 positions agree with TRBD2. The V gene end was trimmed by 0 bases and the J gene end by 4 bases; junction bases not matched to a gene: 9. The CDR3 sequence is 15 residues long. The germline V gene has CDR1 GTSNPN and CDR2 SVGIG (reference sequence). The CDR3 DNA sequence: TGTGCCTGGAGTGTACCGGCAGGGACTACGTACGAGCAGTACTTC. This encodes CAWSVPAGTTYEQYF.

DNA of the CDR3: TGTGCCAGCACCGCCTCGGGACTAGCAGATACGCAGTATTTT. It yields the protein CASTASGLADTQYF. V and J are TRBV9 and TRBJ2-3, with 8 bases identical to TRBD2. This CDR3 region has 14 residues. V lost 6 bases, J lost 4 bases, and 7 bases stayed unmatched. CDR1 is SGDLS, CDR2 YYNGEE, per germline.

The chain links TRBV5-4 to TRBJ2-7, with D perhaps matching TRBD1 (5 bases). The CDR3 runs to 13 residues. From germline, CDR1 is SGHNT and CDR2 YYREEE (reference sequence). The V gene lost 0 bases and the J gene lost 5 bases, with 9 bases spanning the gap. CDR3 region: CASSLVQGDEQYF. The CDR3 DNA follows: TGTGCCAGCAGCTTGGTTCAGGGTGACGAGCAGTACTTC.

The chain joins TRBV2 to TRBJ1-4; possibly TRBD1 for D (5 bases). The V end lost 4 bases, the J end lost 5 bases, and 11 bases lay between the germline ends. This CDR3 has 14 residues. Germline V lookup: CDR1 SNHLY, CDR2 FYNNEI. The CDR3 sequence: CASSVEGLNEKLFF. The DNA for the CDR3 is TGTGCCAGCAGTGTGGAGGGGCTAAATGAAAAACTGTTTTTT.

The rearrangement links TRBV21-1 to TRBJ2-7; TRBD1 was called by the table and not checked on the DNA. TRBV21-1 is termed a pseudogene. The CDR3 contains 15 residues. The CDR3 reads CASSKVRNRTYEQYF. The CDR3 DNA follows: TGTGCCAGCAGCAAAGTTAGGAACAGAACCTACGAGCAGTACTTC.

This chain connects TRBV5-1 to TRBJ2-7, with 12 bases identical to TRBD1. With V trimmed by 3 bases and J by 4 bases, 5 bases remained unmatched. The CDR3 runs 15 residues. CDR1 SGHRS and CDR2 YFSETQ come from the germline V gene. DNA of the CDR3: TGCGCCAGCAGCTCAGGGGGACAGGGGGCTTACGAGCAGTACTTC. Its translation is CASSSGGQGAYEQYF. The full variable domain, completed using reference TRBV5-1 and TRBJ2-7, is KAGVTQTPRYLIKTRGQQVTLSCSPISGHRSVSWYQQTPGQGLQFLFEYFSETQRNKGNFPGRFSGRQFSNSRSEMNVSTLELGDSALYLCASSSGGQGAYEQYFGPGTRLTVT.

The chain links TRBV6-5 to TRBJ1-6, with D possibly TRBD1 on 5 matching bases. V lost 4 bases and J 6 bases, leaving 10 bases between the germline ends. The CDR3 spans 14 residues. Germline V CDR1 and CDR2: MNHEY, SVGAGI. The chain's CDR3 is CASSSIQGNSPLHF. In nucleotides, the CDR3 is TGTGCCAGCAGTTCCATCCAGGGTAATTCACCCCTCCACTTT.

The chain has TRBV7-9 and TRBJ1-1; D ambiguous. The CDR3 has 14 amino acids. Germline-derived CDR1 and CDR2 are SEHNR and FQNEAQ (reference sequence). Trimming stripped 5 bases from V and 0 bases from J, with 10 bases between. Here the CDR3 reads CASSHSRVNTEAFF. DNA of the CDR3: TGTGCCAGCAGCCATAGCCGGGTGAACACTGAAGCTTTCTTT.

The chain is built from TRBV19 and TRBJ1-1; no clear D. Trimming left V 3 bases short and J 0 bases short, with 20 bases between. This CDR3 is 18 amino acids long. The germline CDR1 and CDR2 sequences are LNHDA and SQIVND (reference sequence). CDR3 coding DNA: TGTGCCAGTAGTATTCGTTACGAGGGCGCGGGGATGAACACTGAAGCTTTCTTT. Residues: CASSIRYEGAGMNTEAFF.

This chain connects TRBV19 to TRBJ1-1; no reliable D call. Per the germline V gene, CDR1 is LNHDA and CDR2 is SQIVND (reference sequence). V lost 5 bases and J 1 base, leaving 11 bases between the germline ends. This CDR3 contains 14 residues. The CDR3: CASSLSGGNTEAFF. The CDR3 DNA sequence: TGTGCCAGTAGTCTCTCCGGTGGGAACACTGAAGCTTTCTTT.

The chain joins TRBV27 to TRBJ2-7, with TRBD1 as a possible D gene (6 bases). Germline V gene lookup returns CDR1 MNHEY and CDR2 SMNVEV (reference sequence). The CDR3 contains 11 residues. Trimming removed 3 bases from V and 12 bases from J, with 12 bases in between. In DNA, the CDR3 is TGTGCCAGCAGTTTTGGGGGCGCGAGGTACTTC. It translates to CASSFGGARYF.

The chain recombines TRBV27 with TRBJ2-3; D uncertain. The CDR3 has 14 residues. V was shortened by 6 bases and J by 0 bases, with 10 bases between the two germline ends. Germline V gives CDR1 MNHEY, CDR2 SMNVEV (reference sequence). Here the CDR3 reads CASRSPISTDTQYF. As DNA, the CDR3 is TGTGCCAGCAGATCCCCTATTAGCACAGATACGCAGTATTTT.

The genes are TRBV11-3 and TRBJ2-2, with D maybe TRBD2 (6 bases). From germline, CDR1 is SGHNT and CDR2 YENEEA. The CDR3 is 15 residues long. Trimming cost V 5 bases and J 5 bases, with 15 bases left between them. The CDR3 region has the DNA TGTGCCAGCAGCCCCGAGACTAGTTTTACCGGGGAGCTGTTTTTT. Translation: CASSPETSFTGELFF.

The chain uses TRBV30 and TRBJ2-1; D perhaps matches TRBD2 (6 bases). There are 12 residues in the CDR3. V was clipped by 2 bases and J by 11 bases, with 13 bases between them. Germline CDR1 reads GTSNPN; CDR2 reads SVGIG (reference sequence). CDR3 loop: CAWSSLAPQQFF. The CDR3 DNA follows: TGTGCCTGGAGTAGTCTAGCGCCACAGCAGTTCTTC.

The sample holds a few counts of this clone. The gene calls are TRBV27 and TRBJ2-1; TRBD1 aligns across 11 bases. CDR1 and CDR2 from the germline V gene are MNHEY and SMNVEV (reference sequence). Trimming cost V 4 bases and J 5 bases; bases outside gene matches: 4. The CDR3 extends over 15 amino acids. CDR3 loop: CASSSLGQGDNEQFF. CDR3 nucleotide sequence: TGTGCCAGCAGTTCCCTGGGACAGGGGGACAATGAGCAGTTCTTC.

The chain combines TRBV7-3 with TRBJ2-2, with D unclear. The length of the CDR3 is 14 residues. Trimming shortened V by 3 bases and J by 5 bases, and 10 bases separated the two germline ends. Germline assignment: CDR1 SGHTA and CDR2 FQGTGA. The CDR3 reads CASSFSGGTGELFF. The CDR3 DNA reads TGTGCCAGCAGCTTTTCTGGCGGAACCGGGGAGCTGTTTTTT.

The rearrangement links TRBV7-9 to TRBJ2-1, with D tentatively TRBD2 (6 bases). Trimming pared 1 base from V and 10 bases from J, leaving 20 bases between. The CDR3 loop spans 16 amino acids. Per the germline V gene, CDR1 is SEHNR and CDR2 is FQNEAQ (reference sequence). The CDR3 bases are TGTGCCAGCAGCTTAGGAATCGGTTACCTCGCGGGGGAGCAGTTCTTC. Its protein is CASSLGIGYLAGEQFF.

This clone was counted a few times. V gene TRBV30 combines with J gene TRBJ2-7; 11 bases line up with TRBD2. V was pared by 5 bases and J by 6 bases, with 18 bases of the junction left unmatched. CDR3 length equals 17 residues. CDR1 is GTSNPN and CDR2 is SVGIG in the germline V gene (reference sequence). The CDR3 DNA reads as TGTGCCTGGGGCAAAAAAGGGACTAGCGGCCGTGCCCTCGAGCAGTACTTC. Its protein is CAWGKKGTSGRALEQYF. Full variable domain (rest looked up from reference TRBV30 and TRBJ2-7): SQTIHQWPATLVQPVGSPLSLECTVEGTSNPNLYWYRQAAGRGLQLLFYSVGIGQISSEVPQNLSASRPQDRQFILSSKKLLLSDSGFYLCAWGKKGTSGRALEQYFGPGTRLTVT.

This chain joins TRBV5-1 and TRBJ1-5; TRBD1 agrees at 7 bases. J lost 3 bases, V lost 4 bases, and 4 bases had no gene match. Germline V gene data show CDR1 as SGHRS and CDR2 as YFSETQ. The CDR3 runs to 14 residues. The CDR3 region has the DNA TGCGCCAGCAGCCCAGGACAGGACAATCAGCCCCAGCATTTT. Its translation: CASSPGQDNQPQHF.